The 9 T cell receptor beta chains below were found in one sample sequenced in a study of CD8 T cells in Susac syndrome. When the RNA was reverse transcribed, random hexamers were used with an input of roughly 0.5 to 1 ug. TCRdb independently ran MiXCR on the immunoSEQ multiplex PCR reads; one entry per CDR3 protein. The data show hundreds of thousands of distinct CDR3 sequences, with around 93% seen just once and around 0.07% held by the top ten. Source material: CD4+ T cells from PBMCs. The receptors come from a human donor with multiple sclerosis.

In DNA, the CDR3 is TGTGCCAGCAGGGGGACAGGGCCCTACGAGCAGTACGTC. This codes for CASRGTGPYEQYV. The genes are TRBV28 and TRBJ2-7; 9 positions agree with TRBD1. The V gene end was trimmed by 6 bases and the J gene end by 2 bases; junction bases not matched to a gene: 2. This CDR3 comprises 13 residues. Germline assignment: CDR1 MDHEN and CDR2 SYDVKM.

The rearrangement links TRBV2 to TRBJ2-6, with TRBD1 matching over 7 bases. The CDR3 loop spans 15 amino acids. The trim removed 9 bases at V and 2 bases at J, leaving 7 bases unmatched. From germline, CDR1 is SNHLY and CDR2 FYNNEI. CDR3 residues: CARRKGATGANVLTF. The CDR3 nucleotides read TGTGCCAGACGTAAGGGGGCGACTGGGGCCAACGTCCTGACTTTC.

The chain carries TRBV6-1 and TRBJ2-7; D may match TRBD1 or TRBD2 (5 bases each). Germline values: CDR1 MNHNS, CDR2 SASEGT. V was clipped by 6 bases and J by 0 bases, with 12 bases between them. CDR3 size: 14 residues. CDR3 sequence: CASRLGTASYEQYF. CDR3 in DNA: TGTGCCAGCAGGTTAGGGACGGCCTCCTACGAGCAGTACTTC.

This clonotype was recorded once. This sequence joins TRBV29-1 and TRBJ2-6; unclear D gene. The V gene lost 5 bases and the J gene lost 0 bases, with 5 bases spanning the gap. CDR1 and CDR2 from the germline V gene are SQVTM and ANQGSEA. The CDR3 covers 13 residues. As DNA, the CDR3 is TGCAGCGTTCCGAGCTCTGGGGCCAACGTCCTGACTTTC. Amino acids: CSVPSSGANVLTF.

This chain uses TRBV3-1 with TRBJ1-1; 7 nucleotides line up with TRBD1. Germline V lookup: CDR1 LGHDT, CDR2 YNNKEL (reference sequence). V gave up 1 base and J gave up 7 bases; unmatched junction bases: 6. The CDR3 runs to 14 residues. CDR3 coding DNA: TGTGCCAGCAGCCAAGTGGGAGGGGGCAGTGAAGCTTTCTTT. Its protein product is CASSQVGGGSEAFF.

The V call is TRBV6-1, the J call TRBJ2-3; D gene unclear. CDR1 is MNHNS, CDR2 SASEGT, per germline. V was clipped by 3 bases and J by 6 bases, with 4 bases between them. CDR3 length: 11 amino acids. The CDR3 loop reads CASSEYDTQYF. The CDR3 nucleotides read TGTGCCAGCAGTGAGTATGATACGCAGTATTTT.

The V gene is TRBV29-1, the J gene TRBJ1-1; D possibly corresponds to TRBD1 (5 bases). Germline V gives CDR1 SQVTM, CDR2 ANQGSEA. V was pared by 6 bases and J by 1 base, with 12 bases between. This CDR3 has 13 residues. DNA of the CDR3: TGCAGCGTACAAACAGGAGGGAACACTGAAGCTTTCTTT. This gives the protein CSVQTGGNTEAFF.

This chain uses TRBV4-1 with TRBJ2-2; weak D call: TRBD2 (6 bases). The CDR3 contains 15 residues. Germline lookup yields CDR1 MGHRA and CDR2 YSYEKL. V lost 0 bases, J lost 5 bases, and 10 bases lay in between. This CDR3 is CASSQEAGRTGELFF. For the CDR3, the DNA is TGCGCCAGCAGCCAAGAGGCAGGGAGGACCGGGGAGCTGTTTTTT.

The V gene is TRBV7-9, the J gene TRBJ2-2; D is ambiguous. The CDR3 is 14 residues long. V was shortened by 5 bases and J by 1 base, with 8 bases between the two germline ends. The V gene's germline CDR1 is SEHNR and CDR2 FQNEAQ (reference sequence). CDR3 nucleotide sequence: TGTGCCAGCAGCCCCCTAGGGAACACCGGGGAGCTGTTTTTT. Its protein is CASSPLGNTGELFF.